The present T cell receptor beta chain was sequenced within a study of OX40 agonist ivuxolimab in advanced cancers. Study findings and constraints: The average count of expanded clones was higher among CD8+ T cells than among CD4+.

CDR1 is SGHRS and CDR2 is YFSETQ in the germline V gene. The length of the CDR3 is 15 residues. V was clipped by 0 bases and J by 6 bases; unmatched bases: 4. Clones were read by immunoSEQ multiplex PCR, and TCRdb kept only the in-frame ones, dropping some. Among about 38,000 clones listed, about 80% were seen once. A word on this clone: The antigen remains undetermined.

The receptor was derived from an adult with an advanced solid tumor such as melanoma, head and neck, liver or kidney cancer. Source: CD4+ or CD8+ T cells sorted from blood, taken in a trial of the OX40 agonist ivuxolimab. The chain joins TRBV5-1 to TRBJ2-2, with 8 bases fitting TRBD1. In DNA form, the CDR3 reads TGCGCCAGCAGCTTGGGCCCAGGGGGCTCCGGGGAGCTGTTTTTT. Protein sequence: CASSLGPGGSGELFF.